One T cell receptor beta chain is described in this entry. The antigen remains undetermined. These data originate in a study of cytomegalovirus exposure and HLA in healthy donors. The study's findings and limits: Rarity marked most TCR sequences, yet some public TCRs occurred in many donors.

This CDR3 has 14 residues. Germline CDR1 is MDHEN and CDR2 is SYDVKM. Trimming removed 4 bases at V and 3 bases at J, with 13 bases between. The repertoire was sequenced with immunoSEQ multiplex PCR; TCRdb's copy has only in-frame clones and lacks some. The sample has 65,000 or so clones, around 95% seen once. The sequencing input was PBMCs. The receptor comes from a man aged 18 to 35 in good health and CMV-seropositive. This chain links TRBV28 with TRBJ2-7; D is possibly TRBD2 (5 bases). The CDR3 DNA follows: TGTGCCAGCAGTTGGGCGGGCCGAAACTACGAGCAGTACTTC. Amino acids: CASSWAGRNYEQYF. Using reference TRBV28 and TRBJ2-7 for the parts outside the CDR3, the full variable domain is DVKVTQSSRYLVKRTGEKVFLECVQDMDHENMFWYRQDPGLGLRLIYFSYDVKMKEKGDIPEGYSVSREKKERFSLILESASTNQTSMYLCASSWAGRNYEQYFGPGTRLTVT.